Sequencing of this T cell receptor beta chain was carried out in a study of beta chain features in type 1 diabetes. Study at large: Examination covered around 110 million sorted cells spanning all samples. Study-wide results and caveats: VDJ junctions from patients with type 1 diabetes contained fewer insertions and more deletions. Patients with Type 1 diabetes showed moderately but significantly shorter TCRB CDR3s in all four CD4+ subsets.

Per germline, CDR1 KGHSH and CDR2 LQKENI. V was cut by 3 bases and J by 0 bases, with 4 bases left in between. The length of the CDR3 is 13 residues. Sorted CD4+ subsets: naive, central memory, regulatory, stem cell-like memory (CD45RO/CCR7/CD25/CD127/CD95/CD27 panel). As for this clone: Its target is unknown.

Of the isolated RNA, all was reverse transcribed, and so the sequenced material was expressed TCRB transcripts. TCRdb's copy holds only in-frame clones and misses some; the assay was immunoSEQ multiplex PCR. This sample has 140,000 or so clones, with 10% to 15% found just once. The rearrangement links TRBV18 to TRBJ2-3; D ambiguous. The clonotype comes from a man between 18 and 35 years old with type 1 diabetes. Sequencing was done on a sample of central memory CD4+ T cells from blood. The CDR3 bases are TGTGCCAGCTCACCCGTGAGCACAGATACGCAGTATTTT. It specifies CASSPVSTDTQYF.